These T cell receptor beta chains were read from a single sample in a study of beta chain features in type 1 diabetes. Using immunoSEQ multiplex PCR, the repertoire was profiled, and TCRdb retains in-frame clones only, with some absent. The sample records 250,000 to 300,000 clones, 24% being singletons. The sample was naive CD4+ T cells from blood. Receptors were obtained from a woman aged 25-40 years with type 1 diabetes. Both conserved end residues are part of each CDR3. D genes are given only for firm matches. Clone size is given for some rows only: seen once, a few or many times, or a class if the clone is expanded.

>TRBJ1-5|TRBD1|-|TRBV5-1
TGCGCCAGCAGCTTGGGGACAGGGGTAAATCAGCCCCAGCATTTT
CASSLGTGVNQPQHF
>TRBJ2-7|TRBD1|-|TRBV5-1
TGCGCCAGCAGCTCGGGCTGGGGACAGGGCGAGCAGTACTTC
CASSSGWGQGEQYF
>TRBJ2-7|-|-|TRBV5-4
TGTGCCAGCAGCGCCGTGTATAGAATAGAGGGCGAGCAGTACTTC
CASSAVYRIEGEQYF
>TRBJ2-1|-|-|TRBV7-9
TGTGCCAGCAGCTTAATCTCAGGAGGGCATGAGCAGTTCTTC
CASSLISGGHEQFF
>TRBJ2-5|TRBD2|-|TRBV30
TGTGCCTGGACTCGACTAGCGGGAGATTGGGAGACCCAGTACTTC
CAWTRLAGDWETQYF
>TRBJ2-7|-|-|TRBV28
TGTGCCAGCAGGACCGCCCAGCGAGGACTCGACGAGCAGTACTTC
CASRTAQRGLDEQYF
>TRBJ1-2|TRBD1|-|TRBV9
TGTGCCAGCACCGCTTCGACAGGGCCTTATGGCTACACCTTC
CASTASTGPYGYTF
>TRBJ2-3|-|few|TRBV25-1
TGTGCCAGCAGTGTCCGGGACTCCACAGATACGCAGTATTTT
CASSVRDSTDTQYF
>TRBJ1-2|-|few|TRBV7-2
TGTGCCAGCAGCTTCAGCCACGGGGTGGGCTACACCTTC
CASSFSHGVGYTF
>TRBJ2-2|TRBD2|few|TRBV9
TGTGCCAGCAGCGTTAGCGGGAAGAACACCGGGGAGCTGTTTTTT
CASSVSGKNTGELFF
>TRBJ2-1|TRBD1|-|TRBV15
TGTGCCACCAGAAGAGGAGGGACAGGGGCCTACAATGAGCAGTTCTTC
CATRRGGTGAYNEQFF
>TRBJ2-4|-|-|TRBV30
TGTGCCTGGAGTTTGCGTAACATTCAGTACTTC
CAWSLRNIQYF
>TRBJ1-2|-|-|TRBV11-2
TGTGCCAGCAGCCCCTTGGGGAGGGACTATGGCTACACCTTC
CASSPLGRDYGYTF
>TRBJ2-5|TRBD2|-|TRBV4-1
TGCGCCAGCAGCCAGGGGACTAGCGGGACCGAGACCCAGTACTTC
CASSQGTSGTETQYF
>TRBJ2-3|TRBD2|-|TRBV30
TGTGCCTGGAGTAAAACCCCCGGGACTAGCGGATACACAGATACGCAGTATTTT
CAWSKTPGTSGYTDTQYF
>TRBJ2-2|-|-|TRBV11-1
TGTGCCAGCAGCTTACGGGAGAGGACGACCGGGGAGCTGTTTTTT
CASSLRERTTGELFF
>TRBJ1-5|-|-|TRBV9
TGTGCCAGCAGCGTAGGAAGTGGCAGGGGCGATCAGCCCCAGCATTTT
CASSVGSGRGDQPQHF
>TRBJ1-1|TRBD1|few|TRBV5-4
TGTGCCAGCAGCTACGACAGGGCTGACACTGAAGCTTTCTTT
CASSYDRADTEAFF
>TRBJ2-1|-|-|TRBV4-1
TGCGCCAGCAGCCAAACCCCGGCCGGCAGCCGGGGAAATGAGCAGTTCTTC
CASSQTPAGSRGNEQFF
>TRBJ2-2|-|few|TRBV5-1
TGCGCCAGCACATCCAGCGCGAACACCGGGGAGCTGTTTTTT
CASTSSANTGELFF
>TRBJ2-1|-|few|TRBV30
TGTGCCTGGAGGGTGGACTCATACAATGAGCAGTTCTTC
CAWRVDSYNEQFF
>TRBJ1-1|TRBD1|-|TRBV30
TGTGCCTGGAGTGAGGGGGCGTTAGGCACTGAAGCTTTCTTT
CAWSEGALGTEAFF
>TRBJ1-1|TRBD1|few|TRBV6-6
TGTGCCAGCAGTTACGAGGGGGCGGAAGCTTTCTTT
CASSYEGAEAFF
>TRBJ2-5|TRBD1|-|TRBV15
TGTGCCACCAGCAGGGGACAGGGGTATTTAGAGACCCAGTACTTC
CATSRGQGYLETQYF
>TRBJ2-1|-|few|TRBV9
TGTGCCAGCAGCGTAGCCCAGTTCAGCGGCAATGAGCAGTTCTTC
CASSVAQFSGNEQFF
>TRBJ2-3|-|few|TRBV28
TGTGCCAGCAGCTTCACAGATACGCAGTATTTT
CASSFTDTQYF
>TRBJ2-5|TRBD2|-|TRBV7-9
TGTGCCAGCAGCTCCGGGACTAGTGGGACCCAGTACTTC
CASSSGTSGTQYF
>TRBJ2-1|-|few|TRBV5-1
TGCGCCAGCAAGGAGAGCGGAGGGAGCTCCTACAATGAGCAGTTCTTC
CASKESGGSSYNEQFF
>TRBJ2-7|-|-|TRBV7-3
TGTGCCAGCAGCTTAACGGCACAGGGCCACGAGCAGTACTTC
CASSLTAQGHEQYF
>TRBJ2-1|-|-|TRBV4-1
TGCGCCAGCAGACTCTTCGGGAAGGGAACCCGAGAGCAGTTCTTC
CASRLFGKGTREQFF
>TRBJ1-5|-|-|TRBV4-1
TGCGCCAGCAGCCACCTCCTACAGGGTCGCAATCAGCCCCAGCATTTT
CASSHLLQGRNQPQHF
>TRBJ2-5|TRBD1|-|TRBV7-9
TGTGCCAGCAGCTTAGGGACAGGTCTGGAGCAAGCACAAGAGACCCAGTACTTC
CASSLGTGLEQAQETQYF
>TRBJ1-5|-|-|TRBV30
TGTGCCTGGAGTCCCTACCCGATTTATCAGCCCCAGCATTTT
CAWSPYPIYQPQHF
>TRBJ2-3|TRBD2|-|TRBV9
TGTGCCAGCAGCCCAGGACTAGCGGGAGGAGATACGCAGTATTTT
CASSPGLAGGDTQYF
>TRBJ2-1|TRBD2|-|TRBV29-1
TGCAGCGTAGCCGCTAGCGGTAGCTCCTACAATGAGCAGTTCTTC
CSVAASGSSYNEQFF
>TRBJ2-1|-|few|TRBV29-1
TGCAGCGTTTCAGTTGCAGGCCCCTACAATGAGCAGTTCTTC
CSVSVAGPYNEQFF
>TRBJ1-1|-|few|TRBV30
TGTGCCTGGAGTGTAACCGGGGGGCAAGCTTTCTTT
CAWSVTGGQAFF